These 31 T cell receptor beta chains were sequenced from one sample in a study of shared clonotypes between healthy human individuals. Terminally differentiated effector memory CD45RA+ cells were left out of the naive CD8 fraction, which was CD45RO-negative and positively selected for CCR7. Profiling relied on immunoSEQ multiplex PCR, and the TCRdb table lists in-frame clones only, not all of them. The sample carries around 1.9 million clones, about 94% recorded once. Sequencing was performed on naive CD8+ T cells from PBMCs. These receptors came from a man aged 18 to 35 in good health. Some clones in this sample may be carry-over from other donors' samples.

This chain joins TRBV27 and TRBJ2-7; D may be TRBD1 (6 bases). Trimming shortened V by 5 bases and J by 0 bases, and 14 bases separated the two germline ends. Germline V gene sequence: CDR1 MNHEY, CDR2 SMNVEV (reference sequence). The CDR3 runs to 15 residues. The CDR3 sequence is CASSPVGRGSYEQYF. The CDR3 DNA is TGTGCCAGCAGTCCCGTGGGCAGGGGCTCCTACGAGCAGTACTTC.

This clone was picked up one time. The chain recombines TRBV4-1 with TRBJ1-3; the D is unclear. There are 15 residues in the CDR3. The V and J ends lost 0 bases and 0 bases respectively, with 6 bases between them. CDR1 MGHRA and CDR2 YSYEKL come from the germline V gene. The CDR3 reads CASSQDGDSGNTIYF. In DNA, the CDR3 is TGCGCCAGCAGCCAAGACGGGGACTCTGGAAACACCATATATTTT.

The V and J genes are TRBV19 and TRBJ1-2; 7 bases agree with TRBD1. Germline CDR1 is LNHDA and CDR2 is SQIVND (reference sequence). CDR3 length: 13 amino acids. The ends lost 5 bases at V and 10 bases at J; junction bases unmatched: 10. The DNA for the CDR3 is TGTGCCAGTAGTGCGATGGGACAGATTTTCTACACCTTC. Residues: CASSAMGQIFYTF.

The chain combines TRBV29-1 with TRBJ2-7, with D possibly matching TRBD2 (10 bases). The CDR3 covers 17 residues. Per the germline V gene, CDR1 is SQVTM and CDR2 is ANQGSEA. V was pared by 0 bases and J by 6 bases, with 24 bases between. The CDR3 protein is CSVEDWDRDSGRAEQYF. As DNA, the CDR3 is TGCAGCGTTGAAGATTGGGACAGGGACAGCGGGAGGGCCGAGCAGTACTTC.

The chain is built from TRBV7-9 and TRBJ2-5; D might be TRBD1 (6 bases). CDR3 size: 13 residues. The V end was cut by 6 bases, the J end by 5 bases, with 13 bases between. CDR1 and CDR2 from the germline V gene are SEHNR and FQNEAQ (reference sequence). The CDR3 bases are TGTGCCAGCAGTCCTACAGGGAGTGAGACCCAGTACTTC. This codes for CASSPTGSETQYF.

This clone was picked up one time. The V call is TRBV7-8, the J call TRBJ2-5, with 7 positions matching TRBD2. This CDR3 is built from 17 residues. V lost 5 bases, J lost 3 bases, and 15 bases stayed unmatched. CDR1 SGHVS and CDR2 FQNEAQ come from the germline V gene. CDR3 protein: CASSRPRRREGKETQYF. DNA of the CDR3: TGTGCCAGCAGCAGACCGCGTAGAAGGGAGGGGAAAGAGACCCAGTACTTC.

This clone was detected only once. This chain joins TRBV29-1 and TRBJ2-3; TRBD1 is a possible D gene (5 bases). The CDR3 totals 12 residues. V lost 7 bases and J lost 2, with 10 bases in between. The germline V gene has CDR1 SQVTM and CDR2 ANQGSEA. The CDR3 here is CSAPDTTDTQYF. The CDR3 coding sequence is TGCAGCGCACCGGACACCACAGATACGCAGTATTTT.

As for this clone: The same CDR3 is also encoded by other DNA sequences in this sample. The chain is built from TRBV27 and TRBJ1-3, with D possibly being TRBD1 (6 bases). Looked up from germline, CDR1 is MNHEY and CDR2 is SMNVEV (reference sequence). V was clipped by 3 bases and J by 0 bases, with 9 bases between them. CDR3 size: 15 residues. CDR3 DNA: TGTGCCAGCAGTTTGGGAGGGGGCTCTGGAAACACCATATATTTT. It translates to CASSLGGGSGNTIYF.

The chain combines TRBV19 with TRBJ2-5; 7 bases are a match to TRBD1. The V segment lost 2 bases and the J segment 6 bases; nucleotides outside the gene matches: 12. Germline-derived CDR1 and CDR2 are LNHDA and SQIVND (reference sequence). The CDR3 is 16 residues long. CDR3 in amino acids: CASSIRETGPKKTQYF. DNA of the CDR3: TGTGCCAGTAGTATAAGGGAGACAGGGCCGAAAAAGACCCAGTACTTC. The full variable domain, with the rest looked up from reference TRBV19 and TRBJ2-5, is DGGITQSPKYLFRKEGQNVTLSCEQNLNHDAMYWYRQDPGQGLRLIYYSQIVNDFQKGDIAEGYSVSREKKESFPLTVTSAQKNPTAFYLCASSIRETGPKKTQYFGPGTRLLVL.

This clone has only one observation. Germline and junction disagree at one end, which may indicate a read error. V usage is TRBV5-6 and J usage is TRBJ2-5; D possibly uses TRBD1 or TRBD2 (5 bases each). The CDR3 extends over 14 amino acids. Germline-derived CDR1 and CDR2 are SGHDT and YYEEEE. The CDR3 loop reads CASSLESGWGLGDF. The CDR3, as DNA: TGTGCCAGCAGCTTGGAATCGGGTTGGGGGTTAGGTGACTTC.

The chain joins TRBV7-9 to TRBJ1-4; 12 bases line up with TRBD1. Germline V gives CDR1 SEHNR, CDR2 FQNEAQ (reference sequence). This CDR3 has 14 amino acids. The V gene end was trimmed by 6 bases and the J gene end by 8 bases; junction bases not matched to a gene: 4. The chain's CDR3 is CASRGQGAGEKLFF. In nucleotides, the CDR3 is TGTGCCAGCAGGGGACAGGGGGCTGGAGAAAAACTGTTTTTT.

The CDR3 protein is CASSLGWGSDTEAFF. The CDR3 DNA reads as TGTGCCAGCAGCTTGGGGTGGGGCTCGGACACTGAAGCTTTCTTT. V usage is TRBV5-4 and J usage is TRBJ1-1; D possibly corresponds to TRBD1 (5 bases). Trimming stripped 0 bases from V and 3 bases from J, with 12 bases between. The CDR3 has 15 residues. In germline, CDR1 is SGHNT, CDR2 YYREEE (reference sequence). The full variable domain, in which reference TRBV5-4 and TRBJ1-1 provide the parts outside the CDR3, is ETGVTQSPTHLIKTRGQQVTLRCSSQSGHNTVSWYQQALGQGPQFIFQYYREEENGRGNFPPRFSGLQFPNYSSELNVNALELDDSALYLCASSLGWGSDTEAFFGQGTRLTVV.

The chain uses TRBV2 and TRBJ2-7, with TRBD1 matching over 11 bases. Looked up from germline, CDR1 is SNHLY and CDR2 is FYNNEI. The CDR3 loop spans 15 amino acids. Trimming took 7 bases from V and 3 from J; bases not matched to a gene: 8. CDR3 residues: CASNGQGARFYEQYF. DNA of the CDR3: TGTGCCAGCAACGGACAGGGGGCCCGCTTCTACGAGCAGTACTTC.

J is TRBJ1-6 and V is TRBV28, with unresolved D. The V gene lost 3 bases and the J gene lost 2 bases, with 2 bases spanning the gap. The germline V gene has CDR1 MDHEN and CDR2 SYDVKM. There are 13 residues in the CDR3. The CDR3 region is CASSLPYNSPLHF. The CDR3 DNA sequence: TGTGCCAGCAGTTTGCCCTATAATTCACCCCTCCACTTT. The full variable domain, its missing parts supplied by reference TRBV28 and TRBJ1-6, is DVKVTQSSRYLVKRTGEKVFLECVQDMDHENMFWYRQDPGLGLRLIYFSYDVKMKEKGDIPEGYSVSREKKERFSLILESASTNQTSMYLCASSLPYNSPLHFGNGTRLTVT.

This clone was seen a single time. This sample includes further DNA sequences coding for the same CDR3. V usage is TRBV7-9 and J usage is TRBJ1-3; D uncertain. This CDR3 contains 13 residues. Trimming left V 2 bases short and J 3 bases short, with 5 bases between. Germline CDR1 reads SEHNR; CDR2 reads FQNEAQ (reference sequence). In DNA form, the CDR3 reads TGTGCCAGCAGCTTAAACCTTGGAAACACCATATATTTT. Translated, it gives CASSLNLGNTIYF.

This chain links TRBV2 with TRBJ2-3; D gene ambiguous. CDR1 and CDR2 (germline): SNHLY, FYNNEI. V was clipped by 3 bases and J by 4 bases, with 8 bases between them. The CDR3 sequence is 13 residues long. The CDR3 region has the DNA TGTGCCAGCAGTGAGTGGAGATCAGATACGCAGTATTTT. Its translation: CASSEWRSDTQYF.

The chain uses TRBV9 and TRBJ2-5; D ambiguous. In germline, CDR1 is SGDLS, CDR2 YYNGEE. The CDR3 runs 14 residues. Trimming shortened V by 4 bases and J by 5 bases, and 15 bases separated the two germline ends. Here the CDR3 reads CASSPPLSPETQYF. Written as DNA, the CDR3 is TGTGCCAGCAGCCCTCCCTTGTCCCCCGAGACCCAGTACTTC.

The chain employs TRBV11-1 and TRBJ2-7, with 11 nucleotides matching TRBD2. V dropped 5 bases and J dropped 4; count of bases not matched to a gene: 10. The V gene's germline CDR1 is SGHAT and CDR2 FQDESV (reference sequence). This CDR3 spans 16 amino acids. The CDR3 here is CASSAGTSGRGYEQYF. CDR3 coding DNA: TGTGCCAGCAGCGCTGGAACTAGCGGGAGAGGGTACGAGCAGTACTTC. Variable domain in full (rest from reference TRBV11-1 and TRBJ2-7): EAEVAQSPRYKITEKSQAVAFWCDPISGHATLYWYRQILGQGPELLVQFQDESVVDDSQLPKDRFSAERLKGVDSTLKIQPAELGDSAMYLCASSAGTSGRGYEQYFGPGTRLTVT.

The chain has TRBV11-2 and TRBJ2-5, with D unclear. This CDR3 is built from 13 residues. V was pared by 1 base and J by 5 bases, with 8 bases between. Germline CDR1 and CDR2: SGHAT and FQNNGV. This CDR3 reads CASSLAVRETQYF. The CDR3 nucleotides read TGTGCCAGCAGCTTAGCGGTTCGGGAGACCCAGTACTTC.

The chain carries TRBV5-1 and TRBJ2-3, with a tentative D call TRBD1 (6 bases). The CDR3 loop spans 16 amino acids. CDR1 is SGHRS, CDR2 YFSETQ, per germline. The V end lost 6 bases, the J end lost 2 bases, and 19 bases lay between the germline ends. The CDR3 sequence: CASTQQNRDATDTQYF. The CDR3 region has the DNA TGCGCCAGCACCCAGCAGAACAGGGATGCCACAGATACGCAGTATTTT.

The table lists this clone with a count of one. This chain connects TRBV21-1 to TRBJ2-1; TRBD2 was called by the table and not checked on the DNA. TRBV21-1 is deemed a pseudogene. The CDR3 covers 15 residues. The chain's CDR3 is CASSIRRGKYNEQFF. For the CDR3, the DNA is TGTGCCAGCAGCATAAGACGGGGTAAATACAATGAGCAGTTCTTC.

The chain joins TRBV5-1 to TRBJ1-1, with 7 positions matching TRBD1. CDR3 length: 15 amino acids. The germline V gene encodes CDR1 SGHRS and CDR2 YFSETQ. V gave up 4 bases and J gave up 0 bases; unmatched junction bases: 6. This CDR3 reads CASSAYRGVNTEAFF. The DNA of the CDR3 is TGCGCCAGCAGCGCTTACAGGGGAGTGAACACTGAAGCTTTCTTT.

This clone was detected only once. Compared with germline, one end of the junction differs, possibly owing to a read error. The chain links TRBV29-1 to TRBJ2-3; possibly TRBD2 for D (5 bases). Germline V gene sequence: CDR1 SQVTM, CDR2 ANQGSEA. The CDR3 extends over 14 amino acids. CDR3 nucleotides: TGCAGCGTGGAAGAGGGCAGACTCCTAGGTACGCAGTATTTT. As protein: CSVEEGRLLGTQYF.

The chain joins TRBV4-3 to TRBJ2-7; no firm D call. This CDR3 is 16 amino acids long. Germline CDR1 LGHNA, CDR2 YSLEER. V was cut by 4 bases and J by 2 bases, with 18 bases left in between. CDR3 nucleotide sequence: TGCGCCAGCAGCCCTGACCGGCGCCTGACACCCTACGAGCAGTACTTC. It yields the protein CASSPDRRLTPYEQYF.

The chain carries TRBV18 and TRBJ2-5; TRBD1 matches at 7 bases. Germline values: CDR1 KGHSH, CDR2 LQKENI. This CDR3 has 15 residues. V shed 3 bases, J shed 2 bases, and the junction held 6 bases outside the gene matches. The CDR3 coding sequence is TGTGCCAGCTCACCTCTGGGACAGCTGCAAGAGACCCAGTACTTC. Translated, it gives CASSPLGQLQETQYF.

This chain uses TRBV27 with TRBJ1-2; perhaps TRBD1 as D (6 bases). V lost 6 bases, J lost 8 bases, and 13 bases lay in between. Per germline, CDR1 MNHEY and CDR2 SMNVEV (reference sequence). The CDR3 loop spans 12 amino acids. This CDR3 is CASRGPGDGYTF. DNA of the CDR3: TGTGCCAGCAGGGGTCCAGGGGACGGCTACACCTTC.

This chain links TRBV9 with TRBJ2-3; 8 bases agree with TRBD2. The CDR3 length is 16 residues. CDR1 SGDLS and CDR2 YYNGEE come from the germline V gene. V lost 2 bases to trimming and J lost 3 bases; unmatched junction nucleotides: 8. The CDR3 DNA reads TGTGCCAGCAGCGTCCCCTACGGGAGGGAGACAGATACGCAGTATTTT. It yields the protein CASSVPYGRETDTQYF.

The chain joins TRBV19 to TRBJ2-3, with D possibly called TRBD1 or TRBD2 (5 bases each). CDR1 and CDR2 from the germline V gene are LNHDA and SQIVND (reference sequence). This CDR3 is built from 16 residues. V dropped 3 bases and J dropped 3 bases, with 16 bases sitting between them. The chain's CDR3 is CASSIRVGTGTDTQYF. The CDR3 nucleotides are TGTGCCAGTAGTATTCGGGTCGGGACGGGGACAGATACGCAGTATTTT.

The CDR3 DNA is TGTGCCAGCAGTGGGGTGGTGGGATTCTCCTACGAGCAGTACTTC. Protein sequence: CASSGVVGFSYEQYF. This chain links TRBV2 with TRBJ2-7, with no clear D. In germline, CDR1 is SNHLY, CDR2 FYNNEI. This CDR3 has 15 amino acids. V lost 4 bases and J lost 0, with 13 bases in between.

Here the CDR3 reads CASSLSGDHTGELFF. CDR3 nucleotides: TGTGCCAGCAGCTTATCCGGGGACCACACCGGGGAGCTGTTTTTT. The V call is TRBV7-9, the J call TRBJ2-2; TRBD1 or TRBD2 may be the D gene (5 bases each). V dropped 2 bases and J dropped 3 bases, with 10 bases sitting between them. The CDR3 extends over 15 amino acids. Per the germline V gene, CDR1 is SEHNR and CDR2 is FQNEAQ (reference sequence). Complete variable domain (other parts from reference TRBV7-9 and TRBJ2-2): DTGVSQNPRHKITKRGQNVTFRCDPISEHNRLYWYRQTLGQGPEFLTYFQNEAQLEKSRLLSDRFSAERPKGSFSTLEIQRTEQGDSAMYLCASSLSGDHTGELFFGEGSRLTVL.

A remark on this clone: The same CDR3 is also encoded by other DNA sequences in this sample. The chain joins TRBV27 to TRBJ2-7, with D maybe TRBD1 (6 bases). V lost 5 bases, J lost 0 bases, and 17 bases lay in between. The CDR3 is 16 amino acids. Germline CDR1 is MNHEY and CDR2 is SMNVEV (reference sequence). CDR3 in DNA: TGTGCCAGCAGTCCTTCGACAGGTGAGAGCTCCTACGAGCAGTACTTC. Residues: CASSPSTGESSYEQYF.